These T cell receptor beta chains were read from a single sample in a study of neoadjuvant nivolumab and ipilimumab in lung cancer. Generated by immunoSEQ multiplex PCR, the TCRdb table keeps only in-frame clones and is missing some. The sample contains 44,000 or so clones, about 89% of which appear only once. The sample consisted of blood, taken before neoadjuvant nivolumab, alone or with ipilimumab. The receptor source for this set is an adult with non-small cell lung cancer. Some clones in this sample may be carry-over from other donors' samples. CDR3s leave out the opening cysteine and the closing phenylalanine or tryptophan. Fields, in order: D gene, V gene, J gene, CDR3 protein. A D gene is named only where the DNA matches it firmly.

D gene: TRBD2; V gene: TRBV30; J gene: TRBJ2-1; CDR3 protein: AFTTGTRSSNEQF
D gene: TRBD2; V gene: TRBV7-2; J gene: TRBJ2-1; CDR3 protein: ASSRGGTTSNEQF
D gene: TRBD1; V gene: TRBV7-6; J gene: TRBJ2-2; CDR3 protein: ASSLRQGTYPNTGELF
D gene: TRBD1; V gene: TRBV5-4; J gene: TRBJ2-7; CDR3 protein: ASSPKGRTGVYEQY
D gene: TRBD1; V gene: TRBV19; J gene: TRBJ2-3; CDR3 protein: ASSIQGAQDTQY
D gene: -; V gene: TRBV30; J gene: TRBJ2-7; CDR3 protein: AYVSGVSSYEQY
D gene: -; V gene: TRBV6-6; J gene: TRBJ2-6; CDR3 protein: ASSGTATGANVLT
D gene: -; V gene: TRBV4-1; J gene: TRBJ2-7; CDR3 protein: ASSQAGGGFHEQY
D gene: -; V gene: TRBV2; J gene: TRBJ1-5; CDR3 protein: ASSEPVRLGNQPQH
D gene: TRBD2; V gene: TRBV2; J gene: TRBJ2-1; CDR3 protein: ASSRTSGGLGQF
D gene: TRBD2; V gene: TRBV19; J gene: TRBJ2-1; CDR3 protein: ASSIPIAGLYNEQF
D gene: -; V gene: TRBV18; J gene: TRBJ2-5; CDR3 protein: ASSLDGEIRETQY
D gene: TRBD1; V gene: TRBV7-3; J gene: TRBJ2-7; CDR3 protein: ASSPGTGGEQY
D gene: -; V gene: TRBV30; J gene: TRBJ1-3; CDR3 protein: AWSVNSGNTIY
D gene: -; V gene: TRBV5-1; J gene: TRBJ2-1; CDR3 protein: AAGGAGNEQF
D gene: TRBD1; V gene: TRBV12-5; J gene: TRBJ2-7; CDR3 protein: ASALQGAYEQY
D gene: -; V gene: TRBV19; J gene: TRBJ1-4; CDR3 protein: ASSWTLGGEKLF
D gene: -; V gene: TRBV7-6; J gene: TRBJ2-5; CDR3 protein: ASSHRGQETQY